Each of the 23 T cell receptor beta chains below was sequenced from the same sample in a study of regulatory T cells in long-lasting Graves disease. Arm-PCR of CDR3 regions with iRepertoire HTBI primers generated TCR beta libraries. Via MiXCR, TCRdb re-called the multiplex PCR reads, giving one row per CDR3 protein. The sample lists about 440,000 distinct CDR3 sequences; roughly 15% were seen once. Time point denoted: newly diagnosed GD, antithyroid drugs for less than 3 months. The TCR library used RNA extracted from PBMCs. The same sample was also used in a study of T cells in Graves' hyperthyroidism and ophthalmopathy.

This material consisted of peripheral blood mononuclear cells (PBMCs), taken at new diagnosis, from a patient treated with antithyroid drugs. These TCRs come from a woman between 18 and 29 years old with Graves disease.

This clonotype has only a few counts. V and J are TRBV6-1 and TRBJ2-3; D unclear. V was trimmed by 7 bases and J by 0 bases, leaving 5 bases between them. Germline V lookup: CDR1 MNHNS, CDR2 SASEGT. The CDR3 is 12 amino acids. This chain's CDR3 is CASKPSTDTQYF. DNA of the CDR3: TGTGCCAGCAAGCCCAGCACAGATACGCAGTATTTT.

Remarks on this clonotype: Just one base apart from a much larger clone, this may be a read error. V usage is TRBV12-3 or TRBV12-4 and J usage is TRBJ1-1; a possible D gene is TRBD1 (6 bases). The CDR3 sequence is 15 residues long. DNA for the CDR3: TGTGCCAGCAGCCCCCTCGGGGGCCTGAACGCTGAAGCTTTCTTT. Translated: CASSPLGGLNAEAFF.

This clonotype was recorded many times. V and J are TRBV10-3 and TRBJ1-1; weak D call: TRBD1 (5 bases). CDR3 size: 14 residues. The V gene's germline CDR1 is ENHRY and CDR2 SYGVKD. Trimming took 2 bases from V and 1 from J, leaving 8 bases between them. This CDR3 reads CAISEGQGNTEAFF. The CDR3 DNA sequence: TGTGCCATCAGTGAGGGGCAGGGGAACACTGAAGCTTTCTTT.

In regard to this clonotype: This may come from a read error, since a much larger clone is one base off. Because the CDR3 is missing its conserved closing phenylalanine or tryptophan, this is likely a read error. The chain is built from TRBV3-1 and TRBJ1-2; tentative D call: TRBD1 (5 bases). Trimming took 5 bases from V and 2 from J, leaving 12 bases between them. The CDR3 contains 14 residues. Per germline, CDR1 LGHDT and CDR2 YNNKEL (reference sequence). The CDR3 loop reads CASSGQGRNYGYTS. The CDR3 nucleotides read TGTGCCAGCAGCGGGCAGGGACGCAACTATGGCTACACCTCC.

A few counts support this clonotype. This chain uses TRBV4-2 with TRBJ2-3, with D tentatively TRBD1 or TRBD2 (6 bases each). CDR1 is LGHNA and CDR2 is YNFKEQ in the germline V gene. The V end was cut by 5 bases, the J end by 1 base, with 10 bases between. There are 14 residues in the CDR3. CDR3: CASSNREGTDTQYF. The CDR3, as DNA: TGTGCCAGCAGCAACAGGGAGGGCACAGATACGCAGTATTTT.

The sample holds many counts of this clonotype. The J gene is TRBJ1-5, the V gene TRBV11-2, with no clear D. V was cut by 2 bases and J by 1 base, with 15 bases left in between. The CDR3 consists of 17 residues. Germline loops: CDR1 SGHAT, CDR2 FQNNGV. CDR3 protein: CASSLTGVPKSNQPQHF. For the CDR3, the DNA is TGTGCCAGCAGCTTAACCGGAGTCCCAAAAAGCAATCAGCCCCAGCATTTT.

The chain uses TRBV18 and TRBJ2-2, with TRBD2 matching over 9 bases. This CDR3 is built from 17 residues. V lost 0 bases and J lost 7; bases outside the gene matches: 9. Per the germline V gene, CDR1 is KGHSH and CDR2 is LQKENI. The CDR3, as DNA: TGTGCCAGCTCACCACCGGCTAGCGGGACAACAGGCGGGGAGCTGTTTTTT. Translating gives CASSPPASGTTGGELFF.

A few counts support this clonotype. The gene calls are TRBV4-3 and TRBJ2-2; TRBD2 is a possible D gene (6 bases). This CDR3 comprises 16 residues. With 3 bases removed from V and 6 bases from J, the gap between germline ends came to 17 bases. Per the germline V gene, CDR1 is LGHNA and CDR2 is YSLEER. CDR3 coding DNA: TGCGCCAGCAGCCAGGAGCCCGGGAGTTTGGCCGGGGAGCTGTTTTTT. Its translation is CASSQEPGSLAGELFF.

The rearrangement uses TRBV19 and TRBJ2-7, with 10 bases identical to TRBD1. CDR3 length: 14 amino acids. V was pared by 6 bases and J by 3 bases, with 5 bases of the junction left unmatched. Germline-derived CDR1 and CDR2 are LNHDA and SQIVND (reference sequence). CDR3 DNA sequence: TGTGCCAGTAGCGCCGGGACAGGGGTCTACGAGCAGTACTTC. Translated: CASSAGTGVYEQYF.

This sequence joins TRBV7-4 and TRBJ2-3, with D possibly being TRBD2 (6 bases). This CDR3 is built from 16 residues. The V and J ends lost 1 base and 2 bases respectively, with 13 bases between them. The germline V gene encodes CDR1 SGHVT and CDR2 SQSDAQ. CDR3 in amino acids: CASSLGRREITDTQYF. The CDR3 coding sequence is TGTGCCAGCAGCTTAGGGCGGAGGGAAATCACAGATACGCAGTATTTT. Together with reference TRBV7-4 and TRBJ2-3, the CDR3 gives the full variable domain: GAGVSQSPRYKVAKRGRDVALRCDSISGHVTLYWYRQTLGQGSEVLTYSQSDAQRDKSGRPSGRFSAERPERSVSTLKIQRTEQGDSAVYLCASSLGRREITDTQYFGPGTRLTVL.

This clonotype came up many times. The rearrangement uses TRBV7-2 and TRBJ2-7; D is undetermined. In germline, CDR1 is SGHTA, CDR2 FQGNSA. The V and J ends lost 1 base and 0 bases respectively, with 10 bases between them. This CDR3 comprises 15 residues. The CDR3 DNA follows: TGTGCCAGCAGCTTAGTCGGCGGAAACTCCTACGAGCAGTACTTC. It translates to CASSLVGGNSYEQYF.

This clonotype was seen repeatedly, ten times or more. J is TRBJ2-6 and V is TRBV28, with 9 bases that match TRBD1. V shed 5 bases, J shed 0 bases, and the junction held 5 bases outside the gene matches. The CDR3 totals 17 residues. CDR1 is MDHEN and CDR2 is SYDVKM in the germline V gene. In DNA form, the CDR3 reads TGTGCCAGCAGTGGGACAGGGCTGAACTCTGGGGCCAACGTCCTGACTTTC. Translating it yields CASSGTGLNSGANVLTF.

This clonotype was detected only a few times. V gene TRBV7-9 combines with J gene TRBJ2-2, with TRBD2 as a possible D gene (6 bases). There are 15 residues in the CDR3. The V and J ends lost 2 bases and 5 bases respectively, with 12 bases between them. Germline-derived CDR1 and CDR2 are SEHNR and FQNEAQ (reference sequence). The CDR3 bases are TGTGCCAGCAGCTTACTGGGGGGAACGACCGGGGAGCTGTTTTTT. Residues: CASSLLGGTTGELFF.

V and J are TRBV3-1 and TRBJ2-1, with 9 nucleotides matching TRBD2. This CDR3 contains 16 residues. Germline loops: CDR1 LGHDT, CDR2 YNNKEL (reference sequence). J was trimmed by 9 bases and V by 1 base; bases with no gene match: 10. CDR3 in amino acids: CASSQGRASGTPEQFF. CDR3 DNA sequence: TGTGCCAGCAGCCAAGGGAGAGCTAGCGGGACGCCTGAGCAGTTCTTC.

This sequence joins TRBV28 and TRBJ1-6, with D possibly matching TRBD1 (6 bases). The CDR3 runs 19 residues. CDR1 and CDR2 (germline): MDHEN, SYDVKM. V was pared by 6 bases and J by 4 bases, with 25 bases between. CDR3 in amino acids: CASSPTPRGRLGYNSPLHF. In DNA form, the CDR3 reads TGTGCCAGCAGCCCAACACCCAGGGGCAGACTCGGGTATAATTCACCCCTCCACTTT.

In this sample, this clonotype is medium-sized. This chain links TRBV27 with TRBJ2-5; TRBD1 is a possible D gene (5 bases). The CDR3 contains 15 residues. Trimming took 5 bases from V and 5 from J, leaving 18 bases between them. CDR1 is MNHEY, CDR2 SMNVEV, per germline (reference sequence). This CDR3 reads CASSEGTDNMETQYF. In DNA, the CDR3 is TGTGCCAGCAGTGAAGGCACGGACAATATGGAGACCCAGTACTTC.

This clonotype was seen only a few times. The rearrangement uses TRBV6-5 and TRBJ1-3, with a weak D call TRBD1 (6 bases). V was clipped by 2 bases and J by 0 bases, with 11 bases between them. Germline V lookup: CDR1 MNHEY, CDR2 SVGAGI. This CDR3 spans 16 amino acids. Here the CDR3 reads CASSYAQGSSGNTIYF. The CDR3 bases are TGTGCCAGCAGTTACGCACAGGGCAGCTCTGGAAACACCATATATTTT.

This clonotype was recorded a few times. A junction boundary mismatches the germline segment, possibly from a read error. The chain combines TRBV12-3 or TRBV12-4 with TRBJ1-1, with 7 bases matching TRBD1. The CDR3 sequence is 21 residues long. The CDR3 region has the DNA TGTGCCAGCAGTTCTCACACCCTTACACAGGGGAAAAGAGGCATGAACACTGAAGCTCTCTTT. Residues: CASSSHTLTQGKRGMNTEALF.

In this sample, this clonotype turned up many times. V is TRBV20-1 and J is TRBJ2-7; 11 bases fit TRBD2. The V gene's germline CDR1 is DFQATT and CDR2 SNEGSKA (reference sequence). The CDR3 runs to 18 residues. The V gene end was trimmed by 2 bases and the J gene end by 2 bases; junction bases not matched to a gene: 14. This CDR3 is CSARSYSASGRPTYEQYF. As DNA, the CDR3 is TGCAGTGCTAGATCCTATTCGGCTAGCGGGAGGCCCACCTACGAGCAGTACTTC.

The rearrangement joins TRBV29-1 to TRBJ2-7; the match to TRBD1 covers 10 bases. With 3 bases clipped from V and 1 base from J, the junction kept 3 bases outside the gene matches. Germline CDR1 SQVTM, CDR2 ANQGSEA. CDR3 length: 14 residues. CDR3 residues: CSVEGTGESYEQYF. CDR3 in DNA: TGCAGCGTTGAGGGGACAGGGGAATCCTACGAGCAGTACTTC.

This chain connects TRBV3-1 to TRBJ2-2; no clear D gene. Germline assignment: CDR1 LGHDT and CDR2 YNNKEL (reference sequence). This CDR3 comprises 12 residues. V lost 0 bases, J lost 8 bases, and 4 bases lay in between. The DNA for the CDR3 is TGTGCCAGCAGCCAAGATTGGGGGGAGCTGTTTTTT. Protein product: CASSQDWGELFF.

This clonotype was picked up many times. V gene TRBV20-1 combines with J gene TRBJ2-3, with 11 bases aligning to TRBD2. Germline V CDR1 and CDR2: DFQATT, SNEGSKA (reference sequence). This CDR3 contains 19 residues. The junction had 16 bases not matched to a gene; V was cut back by 4 bases and J by 1 base. CDR3: CSATYPARLAGKGTDTQYF. CDR3 DNA sequence: TGCAGTGCTACCTACCCAGCCCGACTAGCGGGAAAGGGCACAGATACGCAGTATTTT.

About this clonotype itself: A far larger clone differs by one base, so this is likely a read error. The rearrangement uses TRBV2 and TRBJ2-1, with no clear D. This CDR3 is built from 14 residues. The germline CDR1 and CDR2 sequences are SNHLY and FYNNEI. Deletions cut 5 bases from V and 9 bases from J, with 17 bases between. Here the CDR3 reads CASSSPISYSEQFF. The CDR3 DNA reads as TGTGCCAGCAGTTCCCCGATTAGTTACTCTGAGCAGTTCTTC. The whole variable domain, remainder taken from reference TRBV2 and TRBJ2-1, is EPEVTQTPSHQVTQMGQEVILRCVPISNHLYFYWYRQILGQKVEFLVSFYNNEISEKSEIFDDQFSVERPDGSNFTLKIRSTKLEDSAMYFCASSSPISYSEQFFGPGTRLTVL.